These T cell receptor beta chains were read from a single sample in a study of OX40 agonist ivuxolimab in advanced cancers. The protocol was immunoSEQ multiplex PCR, while the TCRdb copy is restricted to in-frame clones and leaves out a portion. The top ten hold approximately 0.67% of the sample, which has approximately 88,000 clones, about 88% seen once. Material: CD4+ or CD8+ T cells sorted from blood, obtained in a trial of the OX40 agonist ivuxolimab. These receptors came from an adult with an advanced solid tumor such as melanoma, head and neck, liver or kidney cancer. Each CDR3 is given with its conserved first and last residue. A D gene is named only where the DNA matches it firmly. Clone sizes are given selectively: once, few, many, or a class where the clone is expanded.

v_gene	j_gene	d_gene	len	abundance	CDR3aa	CDR3nt
TRBV2	TRBJ1-4	.	13	.	CASSENEQGKLFF	TGTGCCAGCAGTGAAAACGAACAGGGAAAACTGTTTTTT
TRBV29-1	TRBJ1-5	.	13	.	CSAGDNSNQPQHF	TGCAGCGCCGGGGATAATAGCAATCAGCCCCAGCATTTT
TRBV7-8	TRBJ2-3	TRBD2	14	.	CASSQRGAEDTQYF	TGTGCCAGCAGCCAGCGGGGGGCTGAGGATACGCAGTATTTT
TRBV5-1	TRBJ2-5	TRBD2	16	.	CASSLDLIGRGRTQYF	TGCGCCAGCAGCTTGGATTTGATTGGGCGCGGGAGGACCCAGTACTTC
TRBV6-5	TRBJ2-2	.	15	.	CASSYEGTGTGELFF	TGTGCCAGCAGTTACGAAGGGACTGGCACCGGGGAGCTGTTTTTT
TRBV5-1	TRBJ1-4	.	15	.	CASSLSPATNEKLFF	TGCGCCAGCAGCTTGTCCCCAGCCACTAATGAAAAACTGTTTTTT
TRBV5-1	TRBJ1-2	.	14	.	CASSLPSTPYGYTF	TGCGCCAGCAGCTTGCCCTCCACTCCTTATGGCTACACCTTC
TRBV28	TRBJ2-1	.	15	.	CASSFIWDFYNEQFF	TGTGCCAGCAGTTTTATCTGGGACTTTTACAATGAGCAGTTCTTC
TRBV7-2	TRBJ2-1	TRBD2	15	once	CASSSRGGGRDEQFF	TGTGCCAGCAGCAGCCGCGGCGGGGGTCGGGATGAGCAGTTCTTC
TRBV6-5	TRBJ2-7	.	14	.	CASSYSVGSYEQYF	TGTGCCAGCAGTTACTCGGTGGGGTCCTACGAGCAGTACTTC
TRBV10-2	TRBJ1-2	.	13	once	CATNSDYFYGYTF	TGCGCCACCAACTCCGACTACTTTTATGGCTACACCTTC
TRBV6-5	TRBJ1-6	.	14	.	CASSKSGGNSPLHF	TGTGCCAGCAGCAAATCGGGAGGAAATTCACCCCTCCACTTT
TRBV14	TRBJ2-3	.	15	.	CASSQRLGGTDTQYF	TGTGCCAGCAGCCAACGGTTAGGGGGCACAGATACGCAGTATTTT
TRBV4-3	TRBJ2-7	.	13	.	CASSQDVGGEQYF	TGCGCCAGCAGCCAAGATGTAGGGGGAGAGCAGTACTTC
TRBV6-1	TRBJ1-6	.	14	once	CASSLTGINSPLHF	TGTGCCAGCAGTTTGACGGGAATAAATTCACCCCTCCACTTT
TRBV5-1	TRBJ2-2	TRBD1	16	.	CASSFTGTVNTGELFF	TGCGCCAGCAGCTTTACCGGGACAGTGAACACCGGGGAGCTGTTTTTT
TRBV30	TRBJ2-1	TRBD2	15	.	CAWKRAGTRSREQFF	TGTGCCTGGAAGAGGGCCGGGACTAGATCAAGAGAGCAGTTCTTC
TRBV10-1	TRBJ1-4	.	14	.	CASSESRGNEKLFF	TGCGCCAGCAGTGAGTCGCGTGGGAATGAAAAACTGTTTTTT
TRBV5-1	TRBJ1-1	TRBD1	15	once	CASSLGGALYTEAFF	TGCGCCAGCAGCTTAGGGGGCGCCCTGTACACTGAAGCTTTCTTT
TRBV10-3	TRBJ1-3	.	12	few	CAISESGNTIYF	TGTGCCATCAGTGAGTCGGGAAACACCATATATTTT
TRBV5-4	TRBJ1-4	.	13	.	CASSSGPNEKLFF	TGTGCCAGCAGCTCAGGGCCTAATGAAAAACTGTTTTTT
TRBV7-2	TRBJ2-2	.	15	once	CASSLQGAGTGELFF	TGTGCCAGCAGCCTACAGGGTGCGGGGACCGGGGAGCTGTTTTTT